One sample yielded the 9 T cell receptor beta chains listed below, sequenced in a study of T cells after yellow fever vaccination. One entry per CDR3 protein results from TCRdb running MiXCR on the 5' RACE reads. This sample has 25,000 or so distinct CDR3 sequences; over 3.5% occur once, and the top ten carry around 35%. Material: PBMCs, either bulk or a sorted T-cell subset (CD4+, CD8+, memory, or dextramer-sorted; not recorded which), obtained on the day of the yellow fever booster vaccination. These receptors were collected from a young man who received the YFV17D yellow fever vaccine.

The table lists this clonotype with many counts. The rearrangement uses TRBV5-5 and TRBJ2-1, with D possibly being TRBD2 (6 bases). V dropped 5 bases and J dropped 8 bases, with 20 bases sitting between them. The CDR3 length is 15 residues. Germline V gene lookup returns CDR1 SGHKS and CDR2 YYEKEE (reference sequence). The CDR3: CASRHSRGFYHEQFF. CDR3 DNA: TGTGCCAGCAGACATTCTCGGGGGTTCTATCATGAGCAGTTCTTC.

This clonotype has ten or more counts. The rearrangement uses TRBV7-4 and TRBJ2-7, with 8 bases identical to TRBD1. This CDR3 comprises 16 residues. The germline CDR1 and CDR2 sequences are SGHVT and SQSDAQ. With 4 bases clipped from V and 0 bases from J, the junction kept 8 bases outside the gene matches. The DNA of the CDR3 is TGTGCCAGCAGCTCCCGGGACAGGTATAGCTCCTACGAGCAGTACTTC. It encodes CASSSRDRYSSYEQYF.

This clonotype has at least ten counts. The CDR3 spells CASSSPLSGGFDNEQFF. The CDR3 bases are TGTGCCAGCAGCTCCCCTCTGAGCGGGGGATTCGACAATGAGCAGTTCTTC. The chain is built from TRBV11-2 and TRBJ2-1, with 8 bases matching TRBD2. This CDR3 is built from 17 residues. The junction had 13 bases not matched to a gene; V was cut back by 4 bases and J by 5 bases. The germline gives CDR1 SGHAT, CDR2 FQNNGV.

At least ten counts were recorded for this clonotype. The V call is TRBV5-1, the J call TRBJ2-5; possible D gene TRBD1, 6 bases. Trimming stripped 0 bases from V and 3 bases from J, with 12 bases between. The CDR3 sequence is 15 residues long. In germline, CDR1 is SGHRS, CDR2 YFSETQ. CDR3 sequence reads: CASSLASPGEETQYF. CDR3 coding DNA: TGCGCCAGCAGCTTGGCCTCTCCAGGGGAAGAGACCCAGTACTTC.

This clonotype came up many times. This chain uses TRBV20-1 with TRBJ1-1; 9 bases are a match to TRBD1. Germline CDR1 DFQATT, CDR2 SNEGSKA (reference sequence). Germline trimming cut 7 bases from V and 4 bases from J; bases unmatched to any gene: 4. The CDR3 has 12 residues. CDR3 bases: TGCAGTGTACGGGACAGGGTCACTGAAGCTTTCTTT. Translated: CSVRDRVTEAFF.

V usage is TRBV7-9 and J usage is TRBJ1-2, with TRBD1 identical over 9 bases. CDR1 and CDR2 from the germline V gene are SEHNR and FQNEAQ (reference sequence). The CDR3 runs 14 residues. Trimming took 3 bases from V and 5 from J; bases not matched to a gene: 4. Here the CDR3 DNA reads TGTGCCAGCAGCTTTGGGACAGGGAAGTATGGCTACACCTTC. It encodes CASSFGTGKYGYTF.

Many counts were recorded for this clonotype. V and J are TRBV21-1 and TRBJ2-7. TRBV21-1 is a pseudogene. CDR3 length: 16 amino acids. The DNA for the CDR3 is TGTGCCAGCAGCAAATACGGAAGAAGGAGCTCCTACGAGCAGTACTTC. This translates into CASSKYGRRSSYEQYF.

V is TRBV4-1 and J is TRBJ2-3; the D call may be TRBD1 or TRBD2 (5 bases each). The germline gives CDR1 MGHRA, CDR2 YSYEKL. The CDR3 spans 15 residues. V lost 4 bases to trimming and J lost 3 bases, with 14 bases between them. This CDR3 reads CASSPGGTGTDTQYF. CDR3 sequence (DNA): TGCGCCAGCAGCCCTGGGGGAACCGGGACAGATACGCAGTATTTT.

This clonotype was recorded many times. V usage is TRBV14 and J usage is TRBJ1-2; no clear D gene. This CDR3 is 14 amino acids long. V was trimmed by 1 base and J by 4 bases, leaving 10 bases between them. Germline CDR1 is SGHDN and CDR2 is FVKESK. Here the CDR3 DNA reads TGTGCCAGCAGCCAAGGGACCTCTAGCTATGGCTACACCTTC. It encodes CASSQGTSSYGYTF.